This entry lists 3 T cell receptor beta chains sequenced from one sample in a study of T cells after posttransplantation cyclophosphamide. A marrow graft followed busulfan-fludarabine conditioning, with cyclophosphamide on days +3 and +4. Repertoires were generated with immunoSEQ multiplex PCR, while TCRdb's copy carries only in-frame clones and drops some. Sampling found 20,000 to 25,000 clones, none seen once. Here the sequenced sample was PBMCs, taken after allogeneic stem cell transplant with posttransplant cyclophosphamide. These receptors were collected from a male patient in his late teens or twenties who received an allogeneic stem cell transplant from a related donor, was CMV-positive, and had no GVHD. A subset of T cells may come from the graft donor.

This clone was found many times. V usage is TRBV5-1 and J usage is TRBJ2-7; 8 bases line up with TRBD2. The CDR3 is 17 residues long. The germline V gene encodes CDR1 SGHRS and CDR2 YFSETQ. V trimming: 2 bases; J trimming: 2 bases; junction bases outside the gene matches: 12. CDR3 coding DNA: TGCGCCAGCAGCTTACGAGCGGGGGTAGCAGTGGCCTACGAGCAGTACTTC. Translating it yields CASSLRAGVAVAYEQYF.

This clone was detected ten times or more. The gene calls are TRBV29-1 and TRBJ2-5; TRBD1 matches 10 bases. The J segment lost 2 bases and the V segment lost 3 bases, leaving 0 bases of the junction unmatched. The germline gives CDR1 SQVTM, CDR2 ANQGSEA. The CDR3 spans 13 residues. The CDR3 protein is CSVEGQGQETQYF. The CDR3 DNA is TGCAGCGTTGAGGGACAGGGGCAAGAGACCCAGTACTTC.

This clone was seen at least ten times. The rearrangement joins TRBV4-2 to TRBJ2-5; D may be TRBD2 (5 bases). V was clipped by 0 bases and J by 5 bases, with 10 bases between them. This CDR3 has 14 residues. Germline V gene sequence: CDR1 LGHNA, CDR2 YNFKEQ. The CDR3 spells CASSQERTRETQYF. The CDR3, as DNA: TGTGCCAGCAGCCAAGAACGGACTCGGGAGACCCAGTACTTC.